The next 12 T cell receptor beta chains were all read from a single sample in a study of T cells in Graves' hyperthyroidism and ophthalmopathy. TCR beta CDR3 regions were amplified from RNA transcripts. During a first-round RT-PCR of the TCR CDR3, the HTBI primer set was used. TCRdb reanalysed the multiplex PCR reads using MiXCR and keeps one entry per CDR3 protein. The sample consists of around 560,000 distinct CDR3 sequences, over 15% of them appearing once. Input material: blood. Source of these receptors: a young woman with Graves' hyperthyroidism.

This clonotype was recorded many times. The J gene is TRBJ2-7, the V gene TRBV4-1; 11 bases are a match to TRBD2. The junction had 5 bases not matched to a gene; V was cut back by 0 bases and J by 4 bases. This CDR3 has 16 residues. Germline V gives CDR1 MGHRA, CDR2 YSYEKL. The CDR3, as DNA: TGCGCCAGCAGCCAAGAATCTAGCGGGAGGTGGTACGAGCAGTACTTC. It yields the protein CASSQESSGRWYEQYF.

The rearrangement links TRBV11-2 to TRBJ2-7; D not resolved. The DNA end is a closer match to TRBJ2-1, so the J assignment may be wrong. This CDR3 is built from 11 residues. The germline CDR1 and CDR2 sequences are SGHAT and FQNNGV. In DNA form, the CDR3 reads TGTGCCAGCAGCTTCACCTACGAGCAGTTCTTC. Amino acid sequence: CASSFTYEQFF.

This chain uses TRBV20-1 with TRBJ1-2; D is unclear. This CDR3 has 15 amino acids. Trimming left V 3 bases short and J 3 bases short, with 17 bases between. The germline CDR1 and CDR2 sequences are DFQATT and SNEGSKA (reference sequence). CDR3 coding DNA: TGCAGTGCTAGGGAGATGAGAACAGAATACTATGGCTACACCTTC. This codes for CSAREMRTEYYGYTF.

The V call is TRBV20-1, the J call TRBJ2-3; no definite D call. Germline loops: CDR1 DFQATT, CDR2 SNEGSKA (reference sequence). V lost 4 bases and J lost 0, with 11 bases in between. This CDR3 contains 14 residues. CDR3 loop: CSATRTASTDTQYF. For the CDR3, the DNA is TGCAGTGCTACCCGGACCGCAAGCACAGATACGCAGTATTTT.

The sample holds many counts of this clonotype. The chain has TRBV6-1 and TRBJ2-3; 14 bases map to TRBD2. Germline V gives CDR1 MNHNS, CDR2 SASEGT. Trimming at V came to 6 bases and at J to 6 bases, leaving 2 bases not matched to a gene. CDR3 length equals 14 residues. Written as DNA, the CDR3 is TGTGCCAGCAGGACTAGCGGGAGGGCGGATACGCAGTATTTT. This gives the protein CASRTSGRADTQYF.

The chain links TRBV4-1 to TRBJ1-2; D gene ambiguous. Trimming left V 3 bases short and J 6 bases short, with 14 bases between. The CDR3 is made up of 14 amino acids. Germline CDR1 MGHRA, CDR2 YSYEKL. CDR3 residues: CASSQPRVLNGYTF. CDR3 DNA: TGCGCCAGCAGCCAGCCACGCGTTTTAAATGGCTACACCTTC.

CDR3 loop: CSAIRFPGEQFF. The CDR3 DNA reads as TGCAGTGCTATTAGATTCCCCGGTGAGCAGTTCTTC. The chain is built from TRBV20-1 and TRBJ2-1, with unresolved D. In germline, CDR1 is DFQATT, CDR2 SNEGSKA (reference sequence). Between the trimmed V and J ends, which lost 4 bases and 9 bases, there was a span of 13 bases. The CDR3 runs to 12 residues.

The J gene is TRBJ2-7, the V gene TRBV5-1; 12 bases match TRBD2. Trimming removed 0 bases from V and 0 bases from J; junction bases left unmatched: 4. Per the germline V gene, CDR1 is SGHRS and CDR2 is YFSETQ. The CDR3 runs to 17 residues. CDR3 bases: TGCGCCAGCAGCTTGGCTAGCGGGAGGGGGAACTCCTACGAGCAGTACTTC. Its protein is CASSLASGRGNSYEQYF.

This chain links TRBV9 with TRBJ2-3; TRBD1 or TRBD2 may be the D gene (5 bases each). Germline CDR1 SGDLS, CDR2 YYNGEE. V was trimmed by 6 bases and J by 6 bases, leaving 11 bases between them. CDR3 length: 12 residues. CDR3 sequence: CASNQGGDTQYF. As DNA, the CDR3 is TGTGCCAGCAATCAGGGCGGGGATACGCAGTATTTT.

The gene calls are TRBV5-1 and TRBJ1-3; the D gene is possibly TRBD1 (6 bases). V was pared by 4 bases and J by 1 base, with 9 bases between. The germline V gene encodes CDR1 SGHRS and CDR2 YFSETQ. The CDR3 length is 14 residues. CDR3 sequence: CASSEDRSGNTIYF. As DNA, the CDR3 is TGCGCCAGCAGCGAGGACAGATCTGGAAACACCATATATTTT.

Here the CDR3 DNA reads TGTGCCAGCAGCTACACCAGGGATGGAAACACCATATATTTT. Translation: CASSYTRDGNTIYF. The chain joins TRBV7-2 to TRBJ1-3; possibly TRBD1 for D (5 bases). Trimming took 4 bases from V and 3 from J, leaving 10 bases between them. The CDR3 loop spans 14 amino acids. Germline-derived CDR1 and CDR2 are SGHTA and FQGNSA. Supplemented by reference TRBV7-2 and TRBJ1-3, the full variable domain reads GAGVSQSPSNKVTEKGKDVELRCDPISGHTALYWYRQSLGQGLEFLIYFQGNSAPDKSGLPSDRFSAERTGGSVSTLTIQRTQQEDSAVYLCASSYTRDGNTIYFGEGSWLTVV.

There are many counts of this clonotype. The chain uses TRBV20-1 and TRBJ2-1; a possible D gene is TRBD2 (5 bases). Between the trimmed V and J ends, which lost 3 bases and 6 bases, there was a span of 12 bases. The germline V gene encodes CDR1 DFQATT and CDR2 SNEGSKA (reference sequence). This CDR3 is built from 13 residues. The CDR3 DNA reads as TGCAGTGCTAGCGGAGGCCCTCTCAATGAGCAGTTCTTC. Its translation: CSASGGPLNEQFF.